Listed below are T cell receptor beta chains from one sample, sequenced in a study of radiotherapy plus CTLA-4 blockade in lung cancer. Profiled with immunoSEQ multiplex PCR; TCRdb holds only in-frame clones, not every one. The table lists tens of thousands of clones, approximately 80% of them singletons. Sample: peripheral blood, taken from a patient treated with radiotherapy plus ipilimumab. The origin of the receptors is a human donor with non-small cell lung cancer who had stable disease on radiotherapy plus ipilimumab. CDR3s include the opening cysteine and the closing phenylalanine or tryptophan. The D gene is left open where the match is weak. Clone size is stated in some rows and not others, as once, few, many or a class when expanded.

. | TRBJ2-5 | 14 | TRBV12-5 | . | CASGSRPLEETQYF | TGTGCTAGTGGTTCGCGCCCGCTTGAAGAGACCCAGTACTTC
. | TRBJ1-2 | 13 | TRBV28 | . | CASRPSGAGGYTF | TGTGCCAGCAGACCCTCCGGGGCGGGTGGCTACACCTTC
. | TRBJ2-3 | 12 | TRBV7-9 | . | CASSFDSRTQYF | TGTGCCAGCAGCTTTGACTCCCGTACGCAGTATTTT
. | TRBJ1-6 | 15 | TRBV11-2 | . | CASSLEGISHSPLHF | TGTGCCAGCAGCTTAGAGGGCATATCCCATTCACCCCTCCACTTT
once | TRBJ1-6 | 12 | TRBV2 | . | CASRNRNSPLHF | TGTGCCAGCAGAAACAGGAATTCACCCCTCCACTTT
. | TRBJ1-1 | 13 | TRBV10-3 | . | CAISGTENTEAFF | TGTGCCATCAGTGGGACAGAGAACACTGAAGCTTTCTTT
. | TRBJ2-5 | 15 | TRBV7-8 | TRBD1 | CASSKSTGQGETQYF | TGTGCCAGCAGCAAATCAACGGGACAGGGAGAGACCCAGTACTTC
. | TRBJ2-3 | 16 | TRBV11-2 | TRBD1 | CASTVDRGRKTDTQYF | TGTGCCAGCACGGTAGACAGGGGGCGTAAAACAGATACGCAGTATTTT
. | TRBJ2-7 | 15 | TRBV5-4 | TRBD1 | CASSSPGQGAFEQYF | TGTGCCAGCAGCTCGCCGGGACAGGGGGCTTTCGAGCAGTACTTC
few | TRBJ1-4 | 14 | TRBV4-2 | . | CASSRTATNEKLFF | TGTGCCAGCAGCCGTACCGCAACTAATGAAAAACTGTTTTTT
. | TRBJ2-7 | 15 | TRBV18 | . | CASSPRDVGLREQYF | TGTGCCAGCTCACCCCGGGACGTGGGACTTAGAGAGCAGTACTTC
. | TRBJ1-3 | 14 | TRBV6-6 | . | CASKSGVSGNTIYF | TGTGCCAGCAAATCAGGGGTCTCTGGAAACACCATATATTTT
. | TRBJ2-2 | 17 | TRBV27 | . | CASSLYPTGTNTGELFF | TGTGCCAGCAGTTTATATCCGACAGGCACGAACACCGGGGAGCTGTTTTTT
. | TRBJ1-6 | 13 | TRBV6-1 | TRBD1 | CASETGVNSPLHF | TGTGCCAGTGAGACAGGGGTTAATTCACCCCTCCACTTT
. | TRBJ2-1 | 14 | TRBV6-1 | . | CASRVGLSYNEQFF | TGTGCCAGCAGGGTGGGTCTCTCTTACAATGAGCAGTTCTTC
once | TRBJ2-3 | 11 | TRBV7-3 | . | CASSAGDTQYF | TGTGCCAGCAGCGCAGGTGATACGCAGTATTTT
. | TRBJ2-3 | 15 | TRBV27 | . | CASSLRGSDTDTQYF | TGTGCCAGCAGTTTAAGAGGCAGTGACACAGATACGCAGTATTTT
once | TRBJ1-1 | 17 | TRBV5-8 | . | CASLPSALGLLNTEAFF | TGTGCCAGCCTACCCTCGGCCCTAGGGTTGTTGAACACTGAAGCTTTCTTT
. | TRBJ2-7 | 13 | TRBV30 | TRBD1 | CAWSAGQDYEQYF | TGTGCCTGGAGTGCCGGACAGGACTACGAGCAGTACTTC
. | TRBJ2-5 | 16 | TRBV10-2 | TRBD2 | CASTNTRLAGAREQYF | TGCGCCAGCACCAATACTCGTCTAGCGGGAGCAAGGGAGCAGTACTTC
. | TRBJ2-7 | 14 | TRBV6-5 | TRBD2 | CASSESLAGGEQYF | TGTGCCAGCAGTGAATCCCTAGCGGGTGGAGAGCAGTACTTC
once | TRBJ2-5 | 12 | TRBV5-4 | . | CASSSALGTQYF | TGTGCCAGCAGCTCCGCATTGGGAACCCAGTACTTC
once | TRBJ2-6 | 15 | TRBV9 | . | CASSPGATGANVLTF | TGTGCCAGCAGCCCAGGGGCCACTGGGGCCAACGTCCTGACTTTC
. | TRBJ2-1 | 14 | TRBV28 | . | CASLMGLRYNEQFF | TGTGCCAGTCTGATGGGTCTCCGCTACAATGAGCAGTTCTTC
. | TRBJ1-6 | 12 | TRBV27 | . | CASGKGITALHF | TGTGCCAGTGGTAAAGGGATTACTGCCCTCCACTTT
. | TRBJ2-3 | 15 | TRBV7-6 | . | CASSLDGGATDTQYF | TGTGCCAGCAGCTTAGACGGGGGCGCTACAGATACGCAGTATTTT
. | TRBJ1-4 | 12 | TRBV29-1 | . | CSVANIGEKLFF | TGCAGCGTTGCGAACATAGGGGAAAAACTGTTTTTT
. | TRBJ2-1 | 12 | TRBV6-1 | . | CASSEANNEQFF | TGTGCCAGCAGTGAAGCGAACAATGAGCAGTTCTTC
few | TRBJ1-3 | 14 | TRBV5-4 | TRBD1 | CASSLPGGGNTIYF | TGTGCCAGCAGCTTGCCAGGGGGTGGAAACACCATATATTTT
. | TRBJ2-7 | 15 | TRBV28 | TRBD1 | CASSLQGVGKYEQYF | TGTGCCAGCAGTTTACAGGGGGTAGGAAAATACGAGCAGTACTTC
. | TRBJ1-3 | 14 | TRBV5-4 | . | CASSFAGAGNTIYF | TGTGCCAGCAGCTTTGCAGGGGCTGGAAACACCATATATTTT
once | TRBJ2-5 | 11 | TRBV5-8 | . | CASSLGGEQYF | TGTGCCAGCAGCTTGGGGGGTGAGCAGTACTTC